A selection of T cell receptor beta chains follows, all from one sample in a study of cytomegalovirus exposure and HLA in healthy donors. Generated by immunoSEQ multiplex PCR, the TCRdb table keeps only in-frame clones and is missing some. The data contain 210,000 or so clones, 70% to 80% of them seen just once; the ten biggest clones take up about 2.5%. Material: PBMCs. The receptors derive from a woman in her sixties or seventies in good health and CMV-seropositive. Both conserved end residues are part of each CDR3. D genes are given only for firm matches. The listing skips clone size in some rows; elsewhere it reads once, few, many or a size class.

CDR3nt: TGTGCCAGTAGTATGGCAGGGGGAGTTCAGCCCCAGCATTTT
CDR3aa: CASSMAGGVQPQHF
j_gene: TRBJ1-5
v_gene: TRBV19
d_gene: TRBD1
abundance: NA

CDR3nt: TGCAGCGTTGATGGGACAGGGGATGATAACTATGGCTACACCTTC
CDR3aa: CSVDGTGDDNYGYTF
j_gene: TRBJ1-2
v_gene: TRBV29-1
d_gene: TRBD1
abundance: few

CDR3nt: TGTGCCAGTAGTATCCCCAGGAGGACAGGTCCCTATGGCTACACCTTC
CDR3aa: CASSIPRRTGPYGYTF
j_gene: TRBJ1-2
v_gene: TRBV19
d_gene: TRBD1
abundance: NA

CDR3nt: TGTGCCAGCAGCTTACAATGGACAGGGAACACTGAAGCTTTCTTT
CDR3aa: CASSLQWTGNTEAFF
j_gene: TRBJ1-1
v_gene: TRBV7-2
d_gene: TRBD1
abundance: NA

CDR3nt: TGTGCCTGGAGTGTTGGAGATACAGGGAACACCGGGGAGCTGTTTTTT
CDR3aa: CAWSVGDTGNTGELFF
j_gene: TRBJ2-2
v_gene: TRBV30
d_gene: NA
abundance: NA

CDR3nt: TGTGCCAGCAGCCCACTAGCGGGGCCCACAGATACGCAGTATTTT
CDR3aa: CASSPLAGPTDTQYF
j_gene: TRBJ2-3
v_gene: TRBV7-9
d_gene: TRBD2
abundance: NA

CDR3nt: TGCAGCAGCACGGGAACCCCATATGAGCAGTTCTTC
CDR3aa: CSSTGTPYEQFF
j_gene: TRBJ2-1
v_gene: TRBV29-1
d_gene: NA
abundance: NA

CDR3nt: TGTGCCAGCAGTTTACCCCCTGGGCCTGAAGCTTTCTTT
CDR3aa: CASSLPPGPEAFF
j_gene: TRBJ1-1
v_gene: TRBV28
d_gene: NA
abundance: NA

CDR3nt: TGTGCCATCAGTGGGTCCAACTCTGGGGCCAACGTCCTGACTTTC
CDR3aa: CAISGSNSGANVLTF
j_gene: TRBJ2-6
v_gene: TRBV10-3
d_gene: NA
abundance: NA

CDR3nt: TGCGCCAGCAGCTTCGGACAGGGGGGAGGTGAAAAACTGTTTTTT
CDR3aa: CASSFGQGGGEKLFF
j_gene: TRBJ1-4
v_gene: TRBV5-1
d_gene: TRBD1
abundance: once